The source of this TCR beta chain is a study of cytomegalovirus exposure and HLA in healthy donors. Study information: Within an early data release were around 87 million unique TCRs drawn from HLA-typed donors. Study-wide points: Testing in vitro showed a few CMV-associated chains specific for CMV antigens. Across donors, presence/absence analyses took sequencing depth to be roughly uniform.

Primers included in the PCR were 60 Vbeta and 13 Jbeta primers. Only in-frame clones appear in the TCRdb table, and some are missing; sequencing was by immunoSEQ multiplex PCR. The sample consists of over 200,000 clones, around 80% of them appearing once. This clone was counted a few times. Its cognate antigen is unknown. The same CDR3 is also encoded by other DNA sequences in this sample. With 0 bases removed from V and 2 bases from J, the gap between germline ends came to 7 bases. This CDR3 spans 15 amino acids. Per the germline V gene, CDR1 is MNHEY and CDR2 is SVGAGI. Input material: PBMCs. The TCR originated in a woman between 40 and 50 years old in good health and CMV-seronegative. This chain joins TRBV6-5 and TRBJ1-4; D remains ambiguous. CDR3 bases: TGTGCCAGCAGTTACTCAGGAGGGACTAATGAAAAACTGTTTTTT. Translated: CASSYSGGTNEKLFF.